This is a list of T cell receptor beta chains from one sample in a study of cytomegalovirus exposure and HLA in healthy donors. Using immunoSEQ multiplex PCR, the repertoire was profiled, and TCRdb retains in-frame clones only, with some absent. The data contain about 110,000 clones, about 87% of them singletons. The sequenced sample consisted of PBMCs. These receptors all come from a woman between 18 and 29 years old in good health and CMV-seropositive. Each CDR3 is given with its conserved first and last residue. A D gene is named only where the DNA matches it firmly. Some rows mark clone size as missing; the rest say once, few, many or name a class of expanded clone.

-	TRBV7-2	TRBD1	TRBJ1-6	TGTGCCAGCAGCTTAGCCTGGACAGGGGGGAATTCACCCCTCCACTTT	CASSLAWTGGNSPLHF
-	TRBV7-2	-	TRBJ1-2	TGTGCCAGCAGTTCCCGACATTTCTATGGCTACACCTTC	CASSSRHFYGYTF
few	TRBV6-4	-	TRBJ1-1	TGTGCCAGCAGTGAGACAGGGAACACTGAAGCTTTCTTT	CASSETGNTEAFF
-	TRBV5-1	TRBD2	TRBJ2-5	TGCGCCAGCAGCCTTTGGGGAGGGCAAGAGACCCAGTACTTC	CASSLWGGQETQYF
-	TRBV27	TRBD1	TRBJ1-2	TGTGCCAGCAGTTTATCTGGGACAGGGTTTGGCTACACCTTC	CASSLSGTGFGYTF
-	TRBV7-6	-	TRBJ2-3	TGTGCCAGCAGCCGGGTCAGCGGGTCAGATACGCAGTATTTT	CASSRVSGSDTQYF
-	TRBV28	-	TRBJ1-5	TGTGCCAGCAGCCTGCGGGGGAGAAATCAGCCCCAGCATTTT	CASSLRGRNQPQHF
-	TRBV2	TRBD1	TRBJ1-6	TGTGCCACCACATTACGACAGGGGTATAATTCACCCCTCCACTTT	CATTLRQGYNSPLHF
-	TRBV6-1	TRBD1	TRBJ1-3	TGTGCCAGCAGCCTACAGGGGGGTGGAAACACCATATATTTT	CASSLQGGGNTIYF
-	TRBV19	TRBD2	TRBJ2-2	TGTGCCAGTAGTGTTAGCGGGGGGACCGGGGAGCTGTTTTTT	CASSVSGGTGELFF
-	TRBV7-2	-	TRBJ2-5	TGTGCCAGCAGCCCTTCAGGGCAGCCGGAGACCCAGTACTTC	CASSPSGQPETQYF
-	TRBV27	-	TRBJ2-7	TGTGCCAGCAGTTCCGGGACCCTATGGAGGGAGGAGCAGTACTTC	CASSSGTLWREEQYF
-	TRBV18	-	TRBJ2-2	TGTGCCAGCTCACCACCGCGGGGCTCGAACACCGGGGAGCTGTTTTTT	CASSPPRGSNTGELFF
-	TRBV7-2	TRBD1	TRBJ1-2	TGTGCCAGCAGCTTAGAATGGACAGGGAACTATGGCTACACCTTC	CASSLEWTGNYGYTF
-	TRBV27	-	TRBJ1-1	TGTGCCAGCAGTTCCCCCAGCGCGGGCACTGAAGCTTTCTTT	CASSSPSAGTEAFF
-	TRBV19	-	TRBJ2-7	TGTGCCAGTAGTACCCAGGACAGTCAAGAGCAGTACTTC	CASSTQDSQEQYF
-	TRBV7-8	TRBD1	TRBJ1-1	TGTGCCAGCAGCCCGGACAGGTTAGGCACTGAAGCTTTCTTT	CASSPDRLGTEAFF
-	TRBV5-4	TRBD1	TRBJ1-6	TGTGCCAGCAGCTTTTTTCCCGGGACAGATTCACCCCTCCACTTT	CASSFFPGTDSPLHF
once	TRBV9	TRBD1	TRBJ2-7	TGTGCCAGCAGCCCCTCCCCCGGGACAGGAGCCTACGAGCAGTACTTC	CASSPSPGTGAYEQYF
-	TRBV2	-	TRBJ2-6	TGTGCCAGCAGTGCCCCACCCACGGGGATCTCTGGGGCCAACGTCCTGACTTTC	CASSAPPTGISGANVLTF
-	TRBV7-6	-	TRBJ2-7	TGTGCCAGCAGCTTAGAAGCTCCCCTAGAGCAGTACTTC	CASSLEAPLEQYF
-	TRBV14	-	TRBJ2-5	TGTGCCAGCAGCCGACTAGGGGAGACCCAGTACTTC	CASSRLGETQYF
-	TRBV4-1	TRBD2	TRBJ2-5	TGCGCCAGCAGCCAAGATCCGCGGGGGTATGAGACCCAGTACTTC	CASSQDPRGYETQYF
-	TRBV15	-	TRBJ1-1	TGTGCCACCAGCAGAGGGGGCAGAACAAACACTGAAGCTTTCTTT	CATSRGGRTNTEAFF
-	TRBV6-5	TRBD1	TRBJ2-7	TGTGCCAGCAGTTACTCGGGGACAGGGACCTACGAGCAGTACTTC	CASSYSGTGTYEQYF
-	TRBV7-8	-	TRBJ1-2	TGTGCCAGCAGCTTAGCGCACGGGGAGCCAGGCTACACCTTC	CASSLAHGEPGYTF
-	TRBV18	TRBD1	TRBJ1-4	TGTGCCAGCTCAACGGCAGGGGGTCTTGAAAAACTGTTTTTT	CASSTAGGLEKLFF
-	TRBV6-6	-	TRBJ2-4	TGTGCCACGCGAACACTAGGTCTAGCCAAAAACATTCAGTACTTC	CATRTLGLAKNIQYF
once	TRBV7-6	TRBD1	TRBJ1-4	TGTGCCAGCAGCTTAACTCCCCCGGACAGGAAAAATGAAAAACTGTTTTTT	CASSLTPPDRKNEKLFF
-	TRBV28	-	TRBJ1-2	TGTGCCAGCAGTTTATCCGGGGAGAAGGATGGCTACACCTTC	CASSLSGEKDGYTF
once	TRBV28	-	TRBJ1-2	TGTGCCAGCAGTCAGCGTGATGGAGGCTACACCTTC	CASSQRDGGYTF
-	TRBV4-3	TRBD2	TRBJ2-3	TGCGCCAGCAGCCAACTCATCGGGGGGGGGACAGATACGCAGTATTTT	CASSQLIGGGTDTQYF
-	TRBV5-6	-	TRBJ1-5	TGTGCCAGCAGCTTGGCGGGGTATGGCAATCAGCCCCAGCATTTT	CASSLAGYGNQPQHF
-	TRBV9	-	TRBJ2-2	TGTGCCAGCTCCAAGACTTTTTCGAACACCGGGGAGCTGTTTTTT	CASSKTFSNTGELFF
few	TRBV10-1	-	TRBJ2-2	TGCGCCAGCACCTTAGCCGGGGAGCTGTTTTTT	CASTLAGELFF